Given below is one TCR beta chain in context. The clone's antigen remains unknown. No base quality information exists; no much larger clone differs at one position. This record belongs to a study of blood T cell repertoires in COVID-19 (dated by TCRdb to the early 2020s). About the investigation overall: Samples from collaborators originated in the United States, Italy and Spain and spanned both the acute and convalescent phases of COVID-19. Deeply sampled blood TCRbeta repertoires from subjects exposed to, actively infected with, or recovered from COVID-19 were included in the dataset. Where HLA class I and class II types were available, the types were taken from metadata supplied by the sample provider, not from assay-based typing. The material from the prospective study consisted of cDNA or gDNA derived from T cells, B-cell-depleted T cells, or PBMCs. The samples were drawn from the first 160 participants of the ongoing ImmuneRACE study and from some 1,300 subjects provided by 6 global collaborators. Nearly every sample came with metadata listing a de-identified subject ID, COVID-19 status, age in years and sex. The repertoires were made available in a free public database intended to serve as a resource for research on the immune response to SARS-CoV-2.

Study-level results and caveats: The quantity of clinical and demographic metadata differed by source and by participant and was supplied without curation.

TCRbeta CDR3 regions were amplified from genomic DNA by means of the immunoSEQ Assay, a bias-controlled multiplex PCR. From the authors' description of their analysis: Nucleated cell counts per sample were estimated from amplification of reference gene primers within the assay. To quantify the absolute abundance of each unique TCRbeta CDR3 rearrangement, sequence reads were collapsed and filtered. For each sample, productive Simpson clonality was calculated as the square root of Simpson's diversity index across productive rearrangements. The immuneACCESS repertoire file appears here via TCRdb, limited to in-frame rearrangements. These files lack a portion of the clones; in checked studies, under half of the deficit traces to unresolved V genes, and the cause of the others is not known. That table supplies the V and J calls and clone size; D and trimming were determined from the DNA. The sample data list approximately 220,000 clones, and around 87% of these were observed just once. Around 3.2% of the sample goes to the ten largest clones.

Enrolling through a virtual design, the prospective study's participants ranged in age from roughly 18 to 90 years and lived across about two dozen United States geographic areas. In the prospective study, participants were assigned to cohorts based on the clinical history participants reported in a screening survey and a study questionnaire. In the prospective study, whole blood, serum and a nasopharyngeal or oropharyngeal swab were collected from each participant by mobile phlebotomists. Additional blood draws and questionnaires over an approximately two-month period could optionally be provided by prospective study participants. Prospective study blood samples were shipped either frozen or at room temperature before DNA extraction. Reading from cysteine to phenylalanine, the CDR3 counts 15 amino acids. Only the CDR3 region is kept as DNA, spanning 45 bases read in frame from base 1. CDR1 and CDR2, looked up from the germline V gene, are SNHLY and FYNNEI. V and J are truncated by 7 bases and 0 bases respectively, leaving an intervening sequence of 10 bases.

Sequencing input: PBMCs or T cells enriched from blood (not recorded which). Here the chain combines TRBV2 and TRBJ1-6, with no reliable assignment of the D segment. This receptor was identified in a woman aged 18 to 35 in a cohort exposed to, infected with or recovered from COVID-19 (not recorded which). The encoded CDR3 is CASNSMSSYNSPLHF. The DNA is as follows: TGTGCCAGCAACTCGATGAGCTCCTATAATTCACCCCTCCACTTT.